The T cell receptor (beta chain) under discussion was sequenced for a study of Graves' ophthalmopathy and Graves' hyperthyroidism. This clonotype was counted at least ten times. Researchers took RNA transcripts and amplified TCR beta CDR3 regions from them. Second-round multiplex PCR followed a first-round RT-PCR using HTBI primers. TCRdb redid the calling of the multiplex PCR reads with MiXCR, one entry per CDR3 protein. The table lists about 620,000 distinct CDR3 sequences, about a fifth of them singletons, with more than 5.5% in the top ten. The CDR3 has 14 amino acids. Germline CDR1 is MDHEN and CDR2 is SYDVKM. The trim removed 7 bases at V and 7 bases at J, leaving 7 bases unmatched.

This TCR came from a woman under 30 with stable Graves' hyperthyroidism. Some clones in this sample may be carry-over from other donors' samples. The sample was peripheral blood. This chain uses TRBV28 with TRBJ1-2; TRBD1 agrees at 12 bases. The CDR3 DNA is TGTGCCAGCACCCCGGGACAGGGGGCCCGTGGCTACACCTTC. Its translation is CASTPGQGARGYTF.